This T cell receptor (beta chain) was captured by sequencing in a study of CDR3 diversity in severe acne. CDR3 length: 15 amino acids. V was clipped by 4 bases and J by 2 bases; unmatched bases: 4. Germline CDR1 and CDR2: SQVTM and ANQGSEA. In TCRdb, the PCR reads were re-called with MiXCR into one record per CDR3 protein. The sample carries some 90,000 distinct CDR3 sequences, around 50% recorded once. The chain couples TRBV29-1 to TRBJ2-6, with 8 bases matching TRBD1. This TCR came from a male donor in good health, serving as a control. The sample was blood. The CDR3 spells CSVGTGGAGANVLTF. DNA of the CDR3: TGCAGCGTTGGCACAGGGGGTGCTGGGGCCAACGTCCTGACTTTC.